This T cell receptor (beta chain) was obtained from a study of CD8+ T cells in alopecia areata. Study-wide results and limits: Whereas mice showed it more clearly, TCR sharing across patients was murkier, possibly because of HLA. Scalp sequencing captures resident alphabeta T cells of normal skin too. Lesional scalp, notably in alopecia totalis/universalis, had clonality above that of normal scalp.

CDR1 is SGDLS, CDR2 YYNGEE, per germline. CDR3 length equals 16 residues. Trimming cost V 0 bases and J 2 bases, with 13 bases left between them. Turning to this clone: The antigen is unknown.

Extraction of RNA preceded its reverse transcription into cDNA, which served as the sequencing template. Generated by immunoSEQ multiplex PCR, the TCRdb table keeps only in-frame clones and is missing some. The table records around 29,000 clones, 65% to 80% of them present only once. This TCR derives from a human donor with alopecia areata. This chain connects TRBV9 to TRBJ2-3, with TRBD2 as a possible D gene (6 bases). The specimen was NKG2D-low CD8+ T cells sorted from blood. CDR3 protein: CASSVVDGGLTDTQYF. CDR3 in DNA: TGTGCCAGCAGCGTAGTGGACGGGGGACTCACAGATACGCAGTATTTT.